This T cell receptor (beta chain) was obtained from a study of T cells in Graves' hyperthyroidism and ophthalmopathy. Germline-derived CDR1 and CDR2 are SGHRS and YFSETQ. This CDR3 contains 15 residues. V lost 2 bases to trimming and J lost 10 bases; unmatched junction nucleotides: 11. Researchers amplified the TCR beta CDR3 regions from RNA transcripts. TCR CDR3 underwent first-round RT-PCR with the HTBI primer set. TCRdb reprocessed the multiplex PCR reads with MiXCR, giving one entry per CDR3 protein. Among 450,000 to 700,000 distinct CDR3 sequences, around 46% were seen once, and the ten largest hold around 17%. Clinical symptoms, serum thyroxine, TRAb, thyroid ultrasound and orbital computed tomography informed diagnoses.

This chain joins TRBV5-1 and TRBJ1-5, with 8 positions matching TRBD1. This clonotype was sampled from an adult woman with Graves' disease, either hyperthyroidism or ophthalmopathy (not recorded which). Sequencing input: peripheral blood or thyroid tissue (not recorded which). CDR3 coding DNA: TGCGCCAGCAGCTTCGGCTCGACAGGGGTAGGTCCCCAGCATTTT. It encodes CASSFGSTGVGPQHF.